The 13 T cell receptor beta chains below all came from one sample that was sequenced in a study of control samples from healthy donors and cancer patients. TCRdb's copy holds only in-frame clones and misses some; the assay was immunoSEQ multiplex PCR. The sample lists 95,000 to 130,000 clones, over 75% seen once, with approximately 1.1% in the top ten. Material: PBMCs. The receptor set was obtained from a woman aged 50 to 65 with colorectal cancer.

The chain links TRBV6-2 or TRBV6-3 to TRBJ2-2; D is perhaps TRBD2 (5 bases). The CDR3 has 14 amino acids. Germline values: CDR1 MNHEY, CDR2 SVGEGT. Deletions cut 5 bases from V and 2 bases from J, with 9 bases between. The CDR3 spells CASSPRTNTGELFF. The DNA for the CDR3 is TGTGCCAGCAGTCCACGGACTAACACCGGGGAGCTGTTTTTT.

The rearrangement joins TRBV27 to TRBJ2-3; D is undetermined. The CDR3 sequence is 16 residues long. The V end lost 4 bases, the J end lost 2 bases, and 16 bases lay between the germline ends. Looked up from germline, CDR1 is MNHEY and CDR2 is SMNVEV (reference sequence). CDR3 nucleotides: TGTGCCAGCAGTTCTTCCCTCAACACCGACACAGATACGCAGTATTTT. Protein sequence: CASSSSLNTDTDTQYF.

This chain uses TRBV4-2 with TRBJ1-2; 7 bases are shared with TRBD1. Losses at the gene ends were 0 bases for V and 8 bases for J; bases not matched to a gene: 9. This CDR3 contains 15 residues. Germline assignment: CDR1 LGHNA and CDR2 YNFKEQ. CDR3 region: CASSQDLRQGQGYTF. The CDR3 DNA reads TGTGCCAGCAGCCAAGATCTTCGGCAGGGACAGGGCTACACCTTC.

This chain links TRBV6-5 with TRBJ1-5; 10 bases line up with TRBD1. Trimming removed 6 bases from V and 6 bases from J; junction bases left unmatched: 5. The length of the CDR3 is 14 residues. CDR1 is MNHEY, CDR2 SVGAGI, per germline. In DNA, the CDR3 is TGTGCCAGCAGCCCCGGGACAGGGGTTCAGCCCCAGCATTTT. Translated, it gives CASSPGTGVQPQHF.

The gene calls are TRBV27 and TRBJ2-5; D is possibly TRBD2 (5 bases). V was clipped by 2 bases and J by 5 bases, with 12 bases between them. CDR3 size: 14 residues. Germline CDR1 and CDR2: MNHEY and SMNVEV (reference sequence). The CDR3 loop is CASSLIQPGETQYF. In DNA, the CDR3 is TGTGCCAGCAGTTTAATCCAGCCGGGGGAGACCCAGTACTTC.

V is TRBV25-1 and J is TRBJ2-3; perhaps TRBD2 as D (5 bases). Germline values: CDR1 MGHDK, CDR2 SYGVNS. Trimming pared 1 base from V and 5 bases from J, leaving 10 bases between. The CDR3 sequence is 14 residues long. In DNA form, the CDR3 reads TGTGCCAGCAGTGAATTCAGCCGGGAAGATACGCAGTATTTT. This gives the protein CASSEFSREDTQYF.

The chain has TRBV2 and TRBJ2-7; TRBD1 agrees at 9 bases. There are 15 residues in the CDR3. The ends lost 5 bases at V and 6 bases at J; junction bases unmatched: 11. The germline V gene encodes CDR1 SNHLY and CDR2 FYNNEI. CDR3 in amino acids: CASSYGGTGYAEQYF. CDR3 DNA sequence: TGTGCCAGCAGTTATGGTGGGACAGGGTACGCCGAGCAGTACTTC.

The chain joins TRBV25-1 to TRBJ1-5, with D possibly matching TRBD1 (5 bases). The CDR3 consists of 16 residues. Germline V gene sequence: CDR1 MGHDK, CDR2 SYGVNS. Trimming cost V 2 bases and J 2 bases, with 13 bases left between them. The CDR3 nucleotides are TGTGCCAGCAGTGAACAAGGGGCTTTTGGCAATCAGCCCCAGCATTTT. This gives the protein CASSEQGAFGNQPQHF.

Here the CDR3 reads CASSLRLTDTQYF. Here the CDR3 DNA reads TGTGCCAGCAGCCTCAGACTCACAGATACGCAGTATTTT. This sequence joins TRBV7-3 and TRBJ2-3, with D hard to call. Germline V gene sequence: CDR1 SGHTA, CDR2 FQGTGA. There are 13 residues in the CDR3. V was clipped by 5 bases and J by 2 bases, with 8 bases between them.

The V gene is TRBV29-1, the J gene TRBJ2-7; 10 bases line up with TRBD2. From germline, CDR1 is SQVTM and CDR2 ANQGSEA. Unmatched junction bases numbered 7, after V lost 7 bases and J lost 4 bases. The CDR3 totals 13 residues. The CDR3 sequence is CSAELAGDYEQYF. The CDR3 coding sequence is TGCAGCGCAGAGCTAGCGGGAGATTACGAGCAGTACTTC.

J is TRBJ1-1 and V is TRBV11-2; TRBD1 matches 8 bases. CDR1 SGHAT and CDR2 FQNNGV come from the germline V gene. The CDR3 length is 15 residues. With V trimmed by 5 bases and J by 5 bases, 10 bases remained unmatched. The CDR3 DNA sequence: TGTGCCAGCAGCCCACGGGGACAGGTTGTAACTGAAGCTTTCTTT. Amino acid sequence: CASSPRGQVVTEAFF. Together with reference TRBV11-2 and TRBJ1-1, the CDR3 gives the full variable domain: EAGVAQSPRYKIIEKRQSVAFWCNPISGHATLYWYQQILGQGPKLLIQFQNNGVVDDSQLPKDRFSAERLKGVDSTLKIQPAKLEDSAVYLCASSPRGQVVTEAFFGQGTRLTVV.

The J gene is TRBJ2-1, the V gene TRBV18; no clear D. This CDR3 spans 14 amino acids. V lost 4 bases to trimming and J lost 6 bases, with 13 bases between them. Looked up from germline, CDR1 is KGHSH and CDR2 is LQKENI. In DNA form, the CDR3 reads TGTGCCAGCTCACAAGATCTGGGATCCAATGAGCAGTTCTTC. It specifies CASSQDLGSNEQFF. Full variable domain (outside the CDR3, taken from reference TRBV18 and TRBJ2-1): NAGVMQNPRHLVRRRGQEARLRCSPMKGHSHVYWYRQLPEEGLKFMVYLQKENIIDESGMPKERFSAEFPKEGPSILRIQQVVRGDSAAYFCASSQDLGSNEQFFGPGTRLTVL.

This clone was recorded once. The V and J genes are TRBV6-5 and TRBJ1-5; D perhaps matches TRBD1 (6 bases). This CDR3 comprises 13 residues. Germline-derived CDR1 and CDR2 are MNHEY and SVGAGI. V was shortened by 6 bases and J by 7 bases, with 13 bases between the two germline ends. The CDR3 nucleotides are TGTGCCAGCAGCTCCAGGGGAGAACAGCCCCAGCATTTT. Protein sequence: CASSSRGEQPQHF.